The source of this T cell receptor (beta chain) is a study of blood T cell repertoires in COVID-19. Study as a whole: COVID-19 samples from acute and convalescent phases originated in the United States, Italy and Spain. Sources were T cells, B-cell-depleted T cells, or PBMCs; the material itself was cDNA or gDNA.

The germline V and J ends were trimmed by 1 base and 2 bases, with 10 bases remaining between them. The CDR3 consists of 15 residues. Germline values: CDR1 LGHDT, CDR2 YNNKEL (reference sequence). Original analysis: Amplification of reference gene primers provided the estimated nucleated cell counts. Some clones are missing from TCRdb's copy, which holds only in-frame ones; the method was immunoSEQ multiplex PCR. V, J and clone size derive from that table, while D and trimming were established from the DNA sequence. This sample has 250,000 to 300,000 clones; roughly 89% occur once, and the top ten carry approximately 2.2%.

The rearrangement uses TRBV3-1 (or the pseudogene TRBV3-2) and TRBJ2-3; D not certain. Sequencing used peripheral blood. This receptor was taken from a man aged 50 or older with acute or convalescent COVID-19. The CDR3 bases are TGTGCCAGCAGCCAAGGGGCTATCTCCACAGATACGCAGTATTTT. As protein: CASSQGAISTDTQYF.